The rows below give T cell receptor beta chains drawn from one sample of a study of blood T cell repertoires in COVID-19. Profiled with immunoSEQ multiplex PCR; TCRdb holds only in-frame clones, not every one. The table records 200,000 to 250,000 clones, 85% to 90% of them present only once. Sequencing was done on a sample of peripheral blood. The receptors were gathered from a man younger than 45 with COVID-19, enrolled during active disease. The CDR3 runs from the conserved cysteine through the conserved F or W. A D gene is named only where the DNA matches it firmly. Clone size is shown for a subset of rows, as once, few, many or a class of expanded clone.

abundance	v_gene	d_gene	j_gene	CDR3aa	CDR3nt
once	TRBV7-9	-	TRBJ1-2	CASSLAEGGDYGYTF	TGTGCCAGCAGCTTAGCGGAGGGTGGTGACTATGGCTACACCTTC
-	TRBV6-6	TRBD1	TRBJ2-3	CASSYGTGASTDTQYF	TGTGCCAGCAGTTACGGGACAGGGGCTAGCACAGATACGCAGTATTTT
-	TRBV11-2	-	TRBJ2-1	CASSQDRFVPYNEQFF	TGTGCCAGCAGCCAAGACAGGTTTGTCCCCTACAATGAGCAGTTCTTC
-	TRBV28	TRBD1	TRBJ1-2	CASSLLTQGANYGYTF	TGTGCCAGCAGTTTATTAACCCAGGGGGCTAACTATGGCTACACCTTC
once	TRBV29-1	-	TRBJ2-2	CSAARLDGTGELFF	TGCAGCGCCGCTCGACTGGATGGAACCGGGGAGCTGTTTTTT
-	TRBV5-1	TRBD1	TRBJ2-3	CASSSTIQGATATDTQYF	TGCGCCAGCAGCTCGACTATTCAGGGGGCAACCGCAACAGATACGCAGTATTTT
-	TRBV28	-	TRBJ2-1	CASVVVGAGGNEQFF	TGTGCCAGCGTTGTGGTGGGCGCAGGAGGAAATGAGCAGTTCTTC
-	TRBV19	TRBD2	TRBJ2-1	CASSTSGSYNEQFF	TGTGCCAGTTCGACTAGCGGGAGCTACAATGAGCAGTTCTTC
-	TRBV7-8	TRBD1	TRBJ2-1	CASSWVTGGSEQFF	TGTGCCAGCAGCTGGGTAACAGGGGGCAGTGAGCAGTTCTTC
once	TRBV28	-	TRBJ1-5	CASSPLDQSYSNQPQHF	TGTGCCAGCAGTCCACTCGATCAAAGTTATAGCAATCAGCCCCAGCATTTT
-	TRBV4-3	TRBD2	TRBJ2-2	CASSQSGTSGPSGGGELFF	TGCGCCAGCAGCCAATCCGGGACTAGCGGACCATCGGGGGGCGGGGAGCTGTTTTTT
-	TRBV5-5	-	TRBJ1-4	CASSSTAGNEKLFF	TGTGCCAGCAGCTCAACGGCAGGGAATGAAAAACTGTTTTTT
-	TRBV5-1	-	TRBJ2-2	CASSLPGTGELFF	TGCGCCAGCAGCTTGCCGGGCACCGGGGAGCTGTTTTTT